The 14 T cell receptor beta chains listed next were all sequenced from one sample in a study of shared clonotypes between healthy human individuals. Assay: immunoSEQ multiplex PCR; the TCRdb copy retains only in-frame clones and omits some. The sample lists 2 million to 3 million clones, 93% occurring once. The sequencing sample was made of naive CD4+ T cells from PBMCs. Subset: CD45RA+ positively selected. Receptors were obtained from a man younger than 35 in good health. Some clones in this sample may be carry-over from other donors' samples.

J is TRBJ2-5 and V is TRBV5-1; 9 bases match TRBD1. This CDR3 has 16 amino acids. V was pared by 3 bases and J by 5 bases, with 11 bases of the junction left unmatched. In germline, CDR1 is SGHRS, CDR2 YFSETQ. CDR3 DNA: TGCGCCAGCAGCTCCGGCACGACAGGGGGGTATGAGACCCAGTACTTC. Protein product: CASSSGTTGGYETQYF.

V gene TRBV27 combines with J gene TRBJ1-3; D gene ambiguous. Germline assignment: CDR1 MNHEY and CDR2 SMNVEV (reference sequence). The CDR3 runs to 15 residues. V lost 0 bases, J lost 0 bases, and 6 bases lay in between. CDR3 sequence: CASSLSRLSGNTIYF. CDR3 coding DNA: TGTGCCAGCAGTTTATCCCGGCTCTCTGGAAACACCATATATTTT.

The rearrangement uses TRBV6-5 and TRBJ1-1, with D uncertain. Germline V gene data show CDR1 as MNHEY and CDR2 as SVGAGI. The ends were cut back, 4 bases at V and 2 bases at J, with 8 bases in the middle. The CDR3 is 13 residues long. DNA of the CDR3: TGTGCCAGCAGTTTTACGAGAAACACTGAAGCTTTCTTT. This translates into CASSFTRNTEAFF.

This chain joins TRBV28 and TRBJ2-7; no firm D call. V was cut by 5 bases and J by 12 bases, with 17 bases left in between. The CDR3 is made up of 12 amino acids. From germline, CDR1 is MDHEN and CDR2 SYDVKM. In DNA form, the CDR3 reads TGTGCCAGCAGTCCCAAAACTACGTTGTGGTACTTC. Protein sequence: CASSPKTTLWYF.

This chain links TRBV11-2 with TRBJ2-1; D possibly corresponds to TRBD1 (5 bases). This CDR3 has 14 residues. Trimming pared 2 bases from V and 8 bases from J, leaving 13 bases between. The germline CDR1 and CDR2 sequences are SGHAT and FQNNGV. The CDR3: CASSLFAGNHEQFF. CDR3 sequence (DNA): TGTGCCAGCAGCTTATTCGCAGGGAACCATGAGCAGTTCTTC.

The chain uses TRBV5-8 and TRBJ1-2; 9 bases match TRBD1. CDR3 length: 11 residues. With 4 bases clipped from V and 14 bases from J, the junction kept 6 bases outside the gene matches. The V gene's germline CDR1 is SGHTS and CDR2 YDEGEE. CDR3 sequence (DNA): TGTGCCAGCAGCCTCCGGGACAGGGAGACCTTC. It yields the protein CASSLRDRETF. The full variable domain, in which reference TRBV5-8 and TRBJ1-2 provide the parts outside the CDR3, is EAGVTQSPTHLIKTRGQQATLRCSPISGHTSVYWYQQALGLGLQFLLWYDEGEERNRGNFPPRFSGRQFPNYSSELNVNALELEDSALYLCASSLRDRETFGSGTRLTVV.

The chain joins TRBV5-6 to TRBJ2-4; TRBD2 is a possible D gene (6 bases). Trimming cost V 0 bases and J 9 bases, with 10 bases left between them. Looked up from germline, CDR1 is SGHDT and CDR2 is YYEEEE. The CDR3 has 13 amino acids. The chain's CDR3 is CASSLAGVVIQYF. DNA of the CDR3: TGTGCCAGCAGCTTGGCGGGAGTCGTCATTCAGTACTTC.

This chain links TRBV12-5 with TRBJ1-5; 12 bases agree with TRBD1. Per germline, CDR1 LGHNT and CDR2 FRNRAP. The V segment lost 6 bases and the J segment 0 bases; nucleotides outside the gene matches: 15. The CDR3 length is 20 residues. CDR3 nucleotide sequence: TGTGCTAGTGGCACTAATGAAGGGACAGGGGGCGATTATAGCAATCAGCCCCAGCATTTT. This encodes CASGTNEGTGGDYSNQPQHF.

This chain connects TRBV7-2 to TRBJ1-3, with D unresolved. Trimming shortened V by 6 bases and J by 7 bases, and 10 bases separated the two germline ends. The CDR3 is 12 amino acids. Germline V gives CDR1 SGHTA, CDR2 FQGNSA. The CDR3 region is CASSDLGNTIYF. The CDR3 coding sequence is TGTGCCAGCAGTGACCTAGGGAACACCATATATTTT.

The chain is built from TRBV19 and TRBJ2-3; D gene uncertain. V was cut by 1 base and J by 1 base, with 12 bases left in between. The CDR3 sequence is 16 residues long. Germline V lookup: CDR1 LNHDA, CDR2 SQIVND (reference sequence). For the CDR3, the DNA is TGTGCCAGTAGTATAGGTACCGGCGCCGGCACAGATACGCAGTATTTT. Amino acid sequence: CASSIGTGAGTDTQYF.

The chain combines TRBV27 with TRBJ1-2, with D perhaps TRBD1 (6 bases). Trimming removed 5 bases at V and 4 bases at J, with 23 bases between. The CDR3 is made up of 17 amino acids. The germline V gene encodes CDR1 MNHEY and CDR2 SMNVEV (reference sequence). The CDR3 DNA reads as TGTGCCAGCAGTCCCAGTGGGGGGGCTATCCCCATCTATGGCTACACCTTC. This codes for CASSPSGGAIPIYGYTF.

The CDR3: CASTLPDGGGYTF. CDR3 nucleotides: TGTGCCAGCACTCTCCCGGACGGTGGGGGCTACACCTTC. This rearrangement joins TRBV6-6 to TRBJ1-2; no reliable D call. Deletions cut 7 bases from V and 8 bases from J, with 17 bases between. CDR1 and CDR2 from the germline V gene are MNHNY and SVGAGI (reference sequence). The CDR3 length is 13 residues.

The chain has TRBV5-1 and TRBJ1-2; perhaps TRBD1 as D (6 bases). The CDR3 extends over 14 amino acids. In germline, CDR1 is SGHRS, CDR2 YFSETQ. Trimming removed 4 bases from V and 9 bases from J, with 19 bases in between. CDR3 DNA sequence: TGCGCCAGCAGCCCGAGACAGGCCGCGGATCGCTACACCTTC. Its translation: CASSPRQAADRYTF. The full variable domain, its missing parts supplied by reference TRBV5-1 and TRBJ1-2, is KAGVTQTPRYLIKTRGQQVTLSCSPISGHRSVSWYQQTPGQGLQFLFEYFSETQRNKGNFPGRFSGRQFSNSRSEMNVSTLELGDSALYLCASSPRQAADRYTFGSGTRLTVV.

The rearrangement uses TRBV7-9 and TRBJ2-1; tentatively, D is TRBD2 (6 bases). Between the trimmed V and J ends, which lost 8 bases and 0 bases, there was a span of 17 bases. Germline V gene lookup returns CDR1 SEHNR and CDR2 FQNEAQ (reference sequence). This CDR3 is 16 amino acids long. The CDR3 DNA reads TGTGCCAGCGGTGAACGTCCCGGGAGCTCCTACAATGAGCAGTTCTTC. It translates to CASGERPGSSYNEQFF.